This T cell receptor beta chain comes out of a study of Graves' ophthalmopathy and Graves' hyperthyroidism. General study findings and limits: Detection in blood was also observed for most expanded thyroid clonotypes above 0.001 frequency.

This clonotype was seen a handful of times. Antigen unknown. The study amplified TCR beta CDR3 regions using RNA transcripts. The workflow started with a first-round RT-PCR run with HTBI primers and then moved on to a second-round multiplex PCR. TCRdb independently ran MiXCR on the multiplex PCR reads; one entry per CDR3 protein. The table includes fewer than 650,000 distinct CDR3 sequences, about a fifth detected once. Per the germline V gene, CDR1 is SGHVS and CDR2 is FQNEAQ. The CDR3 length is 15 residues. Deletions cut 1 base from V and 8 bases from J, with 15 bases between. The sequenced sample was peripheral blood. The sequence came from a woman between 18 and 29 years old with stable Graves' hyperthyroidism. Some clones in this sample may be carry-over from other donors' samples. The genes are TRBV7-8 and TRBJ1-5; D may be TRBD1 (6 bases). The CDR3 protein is CASSLVQGSEEPQHF. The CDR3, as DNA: TGTGCCAGCAGCTTAGTGCAGGGGTCGGAGGAGCCCCAGCATTTT. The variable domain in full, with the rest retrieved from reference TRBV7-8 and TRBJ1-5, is GAGVSQSPRYKVAKRGQDVALRCDPISGHVSLFWYQQALGQGPEFLTYFQNEAQLDKSGLPSDRFFAERPEGSVSTLKIQRTQQEDSAVYLCASSLVQGSEEPQHFGDGTRLSIL.